The 4 T cell receptor beta chains below come from one sample, sequenced in a study of blood T cell repertoires in COVID-19. TCRdb keeps only in-frame clones here, not all; method: immunoSEQ multiplex PCR. Of over 120,000 clones in the sample, around 72% are singletons; the top ten hold less than 2.5%. The sequenced sample consisted of peripheral blood. Receptor source: a woman aged 60-75 years with acute or convalescent COVID-19.

The chain has TRBV10-1 and TRBJ2-1, with 10 bases identical to TRBD2. The trim removed 3 bases at V and 0 bases at J, leaving 2 bases unmatched. From germline, CDR1 is WNHNN and CDR2 SYGVQD (reference sequence). The CDR3 sequence is 16 residues long. The CDR3 sequence: CASSEWTSGSYNEQFF. The CDR3 DNA sequence: TGCGCCAGCAGTGAATGGACTAGCGGCTCCTACAATGAGCAGTTCTTC.

The J gene is TRBJ1-2, the V gene TRBV6-1; the D gene is possibly TRBD1 (6 bases). This CDR3 is 13 amino acids long. V was clipped by 3 bases and J by 2 bases, with 7 bases between them. CDR1 is MNHNS, CDR2 SASEGT, per germline. The CDR3 DNA reads TGTGCCAGCAGTGACACAGGGAACTATGGCTACACCTTC. The encoded protein is CASSDTGNYGYTF.

The rearrangement links TRBV6-2 or TRBV6-3 to TRBJ2-1, with TRBD2 matching 8 bases. Germline V gene data show CDR1 as MNHEY and CDR2 as SVGEGT. Unmatched junction bases numbered 8, after V lost 5 bases and J lost 2 bases. The CDR3 loop spans 16 amino acids. The CDR3 spells CASSRSGTSAYNEQFF. Written as DNA, the CDR3 is TGTGCCAGCAGTCGCTCCGGGACTAGTGCCTACAATGAGCAGTTCTTC.

This chain joins TRBV29-1 and TRBJ2-5; tentatively, D is TRBD1 (6 bases). Germline V lookup: CDR1 SQVTM, CDR2 ANQGSEA. V shed 3 bases and J shed 1 base, with 15 bases lying between them. CDR3 length: 15 amino acids. The CDR3 nucleotides read TGCAGCGTTGATGGAACAGGGCTAATCCAAGAGACCCAGTACTTC. Its translation: CSVDGTGLIQETQYF.